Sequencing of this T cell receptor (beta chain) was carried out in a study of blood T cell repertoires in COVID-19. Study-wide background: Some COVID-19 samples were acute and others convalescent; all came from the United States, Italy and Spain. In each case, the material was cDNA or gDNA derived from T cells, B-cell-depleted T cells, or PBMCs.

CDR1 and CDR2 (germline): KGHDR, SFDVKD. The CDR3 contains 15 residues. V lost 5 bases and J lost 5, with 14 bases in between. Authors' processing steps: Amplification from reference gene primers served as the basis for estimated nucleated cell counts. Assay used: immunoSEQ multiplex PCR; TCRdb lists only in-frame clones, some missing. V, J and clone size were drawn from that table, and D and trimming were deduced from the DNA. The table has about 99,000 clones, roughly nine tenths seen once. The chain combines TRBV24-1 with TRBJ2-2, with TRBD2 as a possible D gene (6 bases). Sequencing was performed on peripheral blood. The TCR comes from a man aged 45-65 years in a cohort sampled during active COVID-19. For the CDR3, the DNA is TGTGCCACCAGTGTAGCCGGGGGTCGGACCGGGGAGCTGTTTTTT. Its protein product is CATSVAGGRTGELFF.